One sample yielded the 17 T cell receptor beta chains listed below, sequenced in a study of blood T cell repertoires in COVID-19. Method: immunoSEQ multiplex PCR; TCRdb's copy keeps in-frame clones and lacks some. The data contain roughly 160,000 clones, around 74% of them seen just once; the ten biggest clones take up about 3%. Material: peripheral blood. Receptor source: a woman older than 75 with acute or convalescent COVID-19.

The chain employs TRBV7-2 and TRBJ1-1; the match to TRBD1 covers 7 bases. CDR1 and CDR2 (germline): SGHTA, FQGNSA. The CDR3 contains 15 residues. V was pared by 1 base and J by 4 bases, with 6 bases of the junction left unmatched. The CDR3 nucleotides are TGTGCCAGCAGCTTAGACCTCCAGGGGGGCACTGAAGCTTTCTTT. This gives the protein CASSLDLQGGTEAFF.

The CDR3 nucleotides are TGTGCCAGCAGGACCGAAGCGGGAGCCCACTACGAGCAGTACTTC. Encoded protein: CASRTEAGAHYEQYF. The chain carries TRBV6-5 and TRBJ2-7; 8 bases match TRBD2. The CDR3 covers 15 residues. Losses at the gene ends were 6 bases for V and 3 bases for J; bases not matched to a gene: 10. CDR1 and CDR2 from the germline V gene are MNHEY and SVGAGI.

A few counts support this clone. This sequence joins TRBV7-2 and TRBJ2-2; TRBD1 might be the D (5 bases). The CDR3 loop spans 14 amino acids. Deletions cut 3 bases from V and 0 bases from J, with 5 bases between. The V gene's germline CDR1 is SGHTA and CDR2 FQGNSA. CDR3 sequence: CASSFRANTGELFF. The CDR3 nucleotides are TGTGCCAGCAGCTTCAGGGCGAACACCGGGGAGCTGTTTTTT.

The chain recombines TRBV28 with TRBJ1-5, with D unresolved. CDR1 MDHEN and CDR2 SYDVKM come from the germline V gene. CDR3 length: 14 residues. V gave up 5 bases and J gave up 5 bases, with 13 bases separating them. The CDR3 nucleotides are TGTGCCAGCAGTATACCACAGATTGATCAGCCCCAGCATTTT. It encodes CASSIPQIDQPQHF. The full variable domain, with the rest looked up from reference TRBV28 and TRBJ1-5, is DVKVTQSSRYLVKRTGEKVFLECVQDMDHENMFWYRQDPGLGLRLIYFSYDVKMKEKGDIPEGYSVSREKKERFSLILESASTNQTSMYLCASSIPQIDQPQHFGDGTRLSIL.

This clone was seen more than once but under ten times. CDR3 sequence: CASSRTETGELFF. As DNA, the CDR3 is TGCGCCAGCAGCAGAACTGAGACCGGGGAGCTGTTTTTT. The genes are TRBV5-1 and TRBJ2-2; no clear D. Germline-derived CDR1 and CDR2 are SGHRS and YFSETQ. V was cut by 4 bases and J by 5 bases, with 9 bases left in between. The CDR3 runs to 13 residues.

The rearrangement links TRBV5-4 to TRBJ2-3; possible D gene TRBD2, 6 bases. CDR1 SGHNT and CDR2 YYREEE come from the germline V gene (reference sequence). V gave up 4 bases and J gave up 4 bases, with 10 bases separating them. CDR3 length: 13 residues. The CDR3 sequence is CASSERAPDTQYF. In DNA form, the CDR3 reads TGTGCCAGCAGCGAGCGGGCCCCAGATACGCAGTATTTT.

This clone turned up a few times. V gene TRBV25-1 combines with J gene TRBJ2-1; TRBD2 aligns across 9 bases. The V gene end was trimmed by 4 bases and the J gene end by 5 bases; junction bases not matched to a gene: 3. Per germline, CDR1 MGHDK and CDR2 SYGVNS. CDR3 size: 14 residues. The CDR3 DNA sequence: TGTGCCAGCAGTGTAGCTAGCGGGAACAATGAGCAGTTCTTC. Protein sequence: CASSVASGNNEQFF.

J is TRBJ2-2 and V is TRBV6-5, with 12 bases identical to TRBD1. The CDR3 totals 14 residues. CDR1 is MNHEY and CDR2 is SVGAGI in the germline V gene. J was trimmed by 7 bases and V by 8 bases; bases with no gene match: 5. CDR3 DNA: TGTGCCAGCGGGGACAGGGGGCGTATCGGGGAGCTGTTTTTT. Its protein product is CASGDRGRIGELFF.

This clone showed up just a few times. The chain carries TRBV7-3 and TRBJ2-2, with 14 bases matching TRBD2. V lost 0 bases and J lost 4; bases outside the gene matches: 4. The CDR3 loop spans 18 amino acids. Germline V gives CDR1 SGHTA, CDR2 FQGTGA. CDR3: CASSLTLGLAGVTGELFF. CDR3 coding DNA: TGTGCCAGCAGCTTAACATTGGGACTAGCGGGAGTCACCGGGGAGCTGTTTTTT.

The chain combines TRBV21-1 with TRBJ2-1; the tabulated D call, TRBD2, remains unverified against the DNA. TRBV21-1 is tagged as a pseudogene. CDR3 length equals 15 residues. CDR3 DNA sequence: TGTGCCAGCAGCAAAGCCTTTAGACTAGCGGGCCTCTGGTTCTTC. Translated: CASSKAFRLAGLWFF.

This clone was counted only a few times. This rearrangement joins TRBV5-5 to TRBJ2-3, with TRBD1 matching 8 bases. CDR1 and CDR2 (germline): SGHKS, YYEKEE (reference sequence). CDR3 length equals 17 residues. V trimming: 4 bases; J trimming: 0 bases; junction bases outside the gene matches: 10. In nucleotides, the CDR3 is TGTGCCAGCAGCCCCTTCCAGACAGGGGCTAGCACAGATACGCAGTATTTT. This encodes CASSPFQTGASTDTQYF.

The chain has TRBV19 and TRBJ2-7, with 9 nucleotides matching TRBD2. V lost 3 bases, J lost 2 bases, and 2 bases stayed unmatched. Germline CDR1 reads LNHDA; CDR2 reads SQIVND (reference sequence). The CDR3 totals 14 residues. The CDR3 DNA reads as TGTGCCAGTAGTATGGCGGGAGGGGCCTACGAGCAGTACTTC. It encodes CASSMAGGAYEQYF.

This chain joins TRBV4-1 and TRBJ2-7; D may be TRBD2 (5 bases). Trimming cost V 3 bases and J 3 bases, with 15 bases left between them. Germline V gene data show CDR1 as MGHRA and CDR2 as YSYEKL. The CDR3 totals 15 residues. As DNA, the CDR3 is TGCGCCAGCAGCCAGTCAGCGGAGGCACTCTACGAGCAGTACTTC. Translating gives CASSQSAEALYEQYF.

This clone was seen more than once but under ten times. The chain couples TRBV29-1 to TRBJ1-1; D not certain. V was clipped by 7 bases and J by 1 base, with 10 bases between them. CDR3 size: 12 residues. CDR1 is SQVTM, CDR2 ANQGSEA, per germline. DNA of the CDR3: TGCAGCGCCGAGAATCGGAACACTGAAGCTTTCTTT. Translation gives CSAENRNTEAFF.

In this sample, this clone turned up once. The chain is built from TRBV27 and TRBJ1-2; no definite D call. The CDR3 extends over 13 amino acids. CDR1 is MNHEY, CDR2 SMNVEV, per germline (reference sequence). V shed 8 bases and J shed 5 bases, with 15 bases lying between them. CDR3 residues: CASARRDFYGYTF. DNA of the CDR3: TGTGCCAGCGCCCGCCGGGATTTTTATGGCTACACCTTC.

The CDR3 loop is CASSATSGKGNEQFF. The CDR3 coding sequence is TGCGCCAGCAGCGCAACTAGCGGAAAGGGGAATGAGCAGTTCTTC. This chain links TRBV5-1 with TRBJ2-1, with 8 bases that match TRBD2. CDR1 is SGHRS and CDR2 is YFSETQ in the germline V gene. The CDR3 sequence is 15 residues long. The ends lost 4 bases at V and 7 bases at J; junction bases unmatched: 10. Filled out from reference TRBV5-1 and TRBJ2-1, the complete variable domain reads KAGVTQTPRYLIKTRGQQVTLSCSPISGHRSVSWYQQTPGQGLQFLFEYFSETQRNKGNFPGRFSGRQFSNSRSEMNVSTLELGDSALYLCASSATSGKGNEQFFGPGTRLTVL.

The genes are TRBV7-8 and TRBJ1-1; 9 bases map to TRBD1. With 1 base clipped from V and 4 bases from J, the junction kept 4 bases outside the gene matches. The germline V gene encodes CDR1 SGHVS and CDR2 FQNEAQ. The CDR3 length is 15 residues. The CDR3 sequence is CASSLVDRGSTEAFF. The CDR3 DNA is TGTGCCAGCAGCTTAGTGGACAGGGGTAGCACTGAAGCTTTCTTT. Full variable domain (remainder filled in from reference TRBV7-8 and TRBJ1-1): GAGVSQSPRYKVAKRGQDVALRCDPISGHVSLFWYQQALGQGPEFLTYFQNEAQLDKSGLPSDRFFAERPEGSVSTLKIQRTQQEDSAVYLCASSLVDRGSTEAFFGQGTRLTVV.